This is a list of T cell receptor beta chains from one sample in a study of shared clonotypes between healthy human individuals. Profiling relied on immunoSEQ multiplex PCR, and the TCRdb table lists in-frame clones only, not all of them. The sample consists of around 2,000,000 clones, about 93% of them appearing once. The sequencing sample was made of naive CD8+ T cells from PBMCs. The receptors stem from a man between 18 and 29 years old in good health. Some clones in this sample may be carry-over from other donors' samples. The CDR3 runs from the conserved cysteine through the conserved F or W. Each record gives: D gene, clone size, J gene, V gene, CDR3 protein, CDR3 DNA. The D gene is left open where the match is weak. Size is omitted from some rows. Given values are once, few, many or a class for expanded clones.

D gene: TRBD2
clone size: -
J gene: TRBJ2-1
V gene: TRBV2
CDR3 protein: CASSPITGGGYNEQFF
CDR3 DNA: TGTGCCAGCAGTCCCATTACTGGCGGGGGTTACAATGAGCAGTTCTTC

D gene: TRBD2
clone size: -
J gene: TRBJ2-7
V gene: TRBV5-6
CDR3 protein: CASSLKLAGSTYEQYF
CDR3 DNA: TGTGCCAGCAGCTTGAAACTAGCGGGCAGCACCTACGAGCAGTACTTC

D gene: -
clone size: -
J gene: TRBJ2-7
V gene: TRBV5-5
CDR3 protein: CASSLARTASYEQYF
CDR3 DNA: TGTGCCAGCAGCTTGGCCCGGACTGCCTCCTACGAGCAGTACTTC

D gene: -
clone size: few
J gene: TRBJ1-2
V gene: TRBV19
CDR3 protein: CASSIDQGTSSGYTF
CDR3 DNA: TGTGCCAGTAGTATAGATCAGGGGACCAGCAGTGGCTACACCTTC

D gene: -
clone size: -
J gene: TRBJ2-2
V gene: TRBV7-2
CDR3 protein: CASSLVSGAGTGELFF
CDR3 DNA: TGTGCCAGCAGCTTAGTGTCGGGGGCGGGCACCGGGGAGCTGTTTTTT

D gene: TRBD1
clone size: -
J gene: TRBJ1-1
V gene: TRBV14
CDR3 protein: CASRPQGDPPAFF
CDR3 DNA: TGTGCCAGCAGACCCCAGGGGGACCCTCCGGCTTTCTTT

D gene: -
clone size: -
J gene: TRBJ2-7
V gene: TRBV7-9
CDR3 protein: CASSFGSGEQYF
CDR3 DNA: TGTGCCAGCAGCTTCGGTAGTGGCGAGCAGTACTTC

D gene: TRBD1
clone size: few
J gene: TRBJ2-7
V gene: TRBV18
CDR3 protein: CASWTGTGLYEQYF
CDR3 DNA: TGTGCCAGCTGGACCGGGACAGGGCTCTACGAGCAGTACTTC

D gene: -
clone size: -
J gene: TRBJ1-2
V gene: TRBV7-4
CDR3 protein: CASNLPQDSYGYTF
CDR3 DNA: TGTGCCAGCAACCTACCCCAGGACAGCTATGGCTACACCTTC

D gene: TRBD1
clone size: -
J gene: TRBJ1-2
V gene: TRBV15
CDR3 protein: CATSADRVPYGYTF
CDR3 DNA: TGTGCCACCAGCGCCGACAGGGTCCCCTATGGCTACACCTTC

D gene: -
clone size: once
J gene: TRBJ2-1
V gene: TRBV7-9
CDR3 protein: CAVGDEQFF
CDR3 DNA: TGTGCAGTGGGGGATGAGCAGTTCTTC

D gene: TRBD1
clone size: -
J gene: TRBJ2-3
V gene: TRBV28
CDR3 protein: CASTSRDRDLATQYF
CDR3 DNA: TGTGCCAGCACCTCACGGGACAGGGATCTAGCTACGCAGTATTTT

D gene: TRBD1
clone size: -
J gene: TRBJ1-3
V gene: TRBV25-1
CDR3 protein: CASSEYGTGAGSGNTIYF
CDR3 DNA: TGTGCCAGCAGTGAATACGGGACAGGGGCGGGCTCTGGAAACACCATATATTTT

D gene: -
clone size: -
J gene: TRBJ1-6
V gene: TRBV14
CDR3 protein: CASSQEGRVTYNSPLHF
CDR3 DNA: TGTGCCAGCAGCCAAGAAGGGAGAGTCACCTATAATTCACCCCTCCACTTT

D gene: TRBD1
clone size: -
J gene: TRBJ2-7
V gene: TRBV19
CDR3 protein: CASTRGQFYEQYF
CDR3 DNA: TGTGCCAGTACCAGGGGACAGTTCTACGAGCAGTACTTC

D gene: -
clone size: -
J gene: TRBJ2-7
V gene: TRBV5-1
CDR3 protein: CASSFGGREQYF
CDR3 DNA: TGCGCCAGCAGCTTCGGGGGACGCGAGCAGTACTTC

D gene: -
clone size: -
J gene: TRBJ1-1
V gene: TRBV23-1
CDR3 protein: CASRRDLRGRTEAFF
CDR3 DNA: TGCGCCAGCCGCCGGGATTTGCGGGGGAGAACTGAAGCTTTCTTT